This TCR beta chain was observed in a study of blood T cell repertoires in COVID-19. Study context: The analysed material was cDNA or gDNA that came from T cells, B-cell-depleted T cells, or PBMCs.

This clone has only a few counts. Produced via immunoSEQ multiplex PCR; TCRdb's table is partial and in-frame only. Of about 200,000 clones listed, more than 75% are singletons. Sequenced input: peripheral blood. The sequence came from a woman aged 80 or over with acute or convalescent COVID-19.

CDR3 amino acids: CAISGTKAFF. DNA of the CDR3: TGTGCCATCTCCGGGACAAAAGCTTTCTTT. The chain joins TRBV28 to TRBJ1-1; D might be TRBD1 (6 bases). The CDR3 totals 10 residues. Trimming took off 10 bases at V and 9 bases at J, with 12 bases between the two ends. The germline CDR1 and CDR2 sequences are MDHEN and SYDVKM. Combining the CDR3 with reference TRBV28 and TRBJ1-1 gives the whole variable domain DVKVTQSSRYLVKRTGEKVFLECVQDMDHENMFWYRQDPGLGLRLIYFSYDVKMKEKGDIPEGYSVSREKKERFSLILESASTNQTSMYLCAISGTKAFFGQGTRLTVV.